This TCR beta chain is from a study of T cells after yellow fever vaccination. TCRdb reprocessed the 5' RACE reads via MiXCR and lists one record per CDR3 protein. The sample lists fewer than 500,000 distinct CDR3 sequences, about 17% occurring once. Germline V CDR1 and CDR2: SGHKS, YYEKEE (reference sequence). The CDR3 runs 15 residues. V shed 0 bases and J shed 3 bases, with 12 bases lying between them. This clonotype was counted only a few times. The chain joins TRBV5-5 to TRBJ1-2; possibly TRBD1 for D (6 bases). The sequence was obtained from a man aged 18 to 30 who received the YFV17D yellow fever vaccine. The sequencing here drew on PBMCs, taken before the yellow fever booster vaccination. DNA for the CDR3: TGTGCCAGCAGCTTGGGACAGGCGGCTGACTATGGCTACACCTTC. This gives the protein CASSLGQAADYGYTF.